The rows below give T cell receptor beta chains drawn from one sample of a study of shared clonotypes between healthy human individuals. Libraries were prepared by immunoSEQ multiplex PCR; TCRdb keeps only in-frame clonotypes and omits some of them. The sample lists around 300,000 clones, roughly 84% occurring once. Source material: memory CD8+ T cells sorted from blood. All receptors derive from a man between 18 and 35 years old in good health. The CDR3 runs from the conserved cysteine through the conserved F or W. A D gene is named only where the DNA matches it firmly. Part of the rows lack a size; the others show once, few, many or a class for expanded clones.

clone_size: -; d_call: -; cdr3_length: 15; v_call: TRBV5-4; j_call: TRBJ2-1; cdr3_aa: CASSLGGRVRDEQFF; cdr3_nt: TGTGCCAGCAGCTTGGGGGGACGGGTCCGTGATGAGCAGTTCTTC
clone_size: -; d_call: -; cdr3_length: 14; v_call: TRBV6-5; j_call: TRBJ2-5; cdr3_aa: CASKGLGVLETQYF; cdr3_nt: TGTGCCAGCAAAGGATTAGGGGTGTTAGAGACCCAGTACTTC
clone_size: -; d_call: TRBD2; cdr3_length: 13; v_call: TRBV6-5; j_call: TRBJ2-3; cdr3_aa: CASSRELADTQYF; cdr3_nt: TGTGCCAGCAGCAGGGAACTAGCGGATACGCAGTATTTT
clone_size: once; d_call: TRBD2; cdr3_length: 14; v_call: TRBV10-3; j_call: TRBJ2-7; cdr3_aa: CATAAASGLVGQYF; cdr3_nt: TGTGCCACCGCGGCGGCTAGCGGCCTTGTAGGGCAGTACTTC
clone_size: -; d_call: TRBD1; cdr3_length: 16; v_call: TRBV9; j_call: TRBJ2-1; cdr3_aa: CASSDGPGTGGDEQFF; cdr3_nt: TGTGCCAGCAGCGACGGCCCCGGGACAGGGGGCGATGAGCAGTTCTTC
clone_size: -; d_call: -; cdr3_length: 16; v_call: TRBV7-9; j_call: TRBJ2-1; cdr3_aa: CASRHPGTPPYNEQFF; cdr3_nt: TGTGCCAGCAGACACCCCGGGACTCCCCCTTACAATGAGCAGTTCTTC
clone_size: once; d_call: -; cdr3_length: 10; v_call: TRBV2; j_call: TRBJ2-1; cdr3_aa: CASILDEQFF; cdr3_nt: TGTGCCAGCATCTTGGATGAGCAGTTCTTC
clone_size: -; d_call: -; cdr3_length: 16; v_call: TRBV6-6; j_call: TRBJ2-6; cdr3_aa: CASSLVGTAGANVLTF; cdr3_nt: TGTGCCAGCAGTTTAGTAGGGACGGCTGGGGCCAACGTCCTGACTTTC
clone_size: -; d_call: TRBD1; cdr3_length: 15; v_call: TRBV9; j_call: TRBJ1-2; cdr3_aa: CASSHGTGANYGYTF; cdr3_nt: TGTGCCAGCAGCCACGGGACAGGAGCTAACTATGGCTACACCTTC
clone_size: -; d_call: -; cdr3_length: 14; v_call: TRBV18; j_call: TRBJ2-3; cdr3_aa: CASSPQGWTDTQYF; cdr3_nt: TGTGCCAGCTCACCACAGGGTTGGACAGATACGCAGTATTTT
clone_size: -; d_call: TRBD1; cdr3_length: 17; v_call: TRBV19; j_call: TRBJ1-1; cdr3_aa: CASSVTGGAFIGTEAFF; cdr3_nt: TGTGCCAGTAGTGTAACAGGGGGCGCTTTCATTGGGACTGAAGCTTTCTTT
clone_size: few; d_call: TRBD1; cdr3_length: 16; v_call: TRBV6-1; j_call: TRBJ1-2; cdr3_aa: CASSAGGTGRYYGYTF; cdr3_nt: TGTGCCAGCAGTGCCGGGGGGACAGGCAGATACTATGGCTACACCTTC
clone_size: -; d_call: -; cdr3_length: 15; v_call: TRBV7-6; j_call: TRBJ1-6; cdr3_aa: CASSLGVNGDSPLHF; cdr3_nt: TGTGCCAGCAGCTTAGGGGTCAACGGCGATTCACCCCTCCACTTT
clone_size: -; d_call: -; cdr3_length: 14; v_call: TRBV30; j_call: TRBJ1-5; cdr3_aa: CAWSWENSNQPQHF; cdr3_nt: TGTGCCTGGAGTTGGGAAAATAGCAATCAGCCCCAGCATTTT
clone_size: -; d_call: TRBD1; cdr3_length: 15; v_call: TRBV6-5; j_call: TRBJ1-2; cdr3_aa: CASSYSQGANYGYTF; cdr3_nt: TGTGCCAGCAGTTACTCCCAGGGGGCAAACTATGGCTACACCTTC
clone_size: -; d_call: -; cdr3_length: 15; v_call: TRBV2; j_call: TRBJ2-7; cdr3_aa: CASSEGRDSLYEQYF; cdr3_nt: TGTGCCAGCAGTGAAGGGAGGGACAGCCTCTACGAGCAGTACTTC
clone_size: -; d_call: -; cdr3_length: 14; v_call: TRBV9; j_call: TRBJ2-7; cdr3_aa: CASSVGGDGYEQYF; cdr3_nt: TGTGCCAGCAGCGTAGGCGGCGACGGCTACGAGCAGTACTTC
clone_size: -; d_call: TRBD1; cdr3_length: 14; v_call: TRBV6-1; j_call: TRBJ1-3; cdr3_aa: CASSFPGGGNTIYF; cdr3_nt: TGTGCCAGCAGTTTTCCAGGGGGAGGAAACACCATATATTTT
clone_size: -; d_call: -; cdr3_length: 15; v_call: TRBV9; j_call: TRBJ2-1; cdr3_aa: CASSVAGWVLDEQFF; cdr3_nt: TGTGCCAGCAGCGTAGCAGGGTGGGTATTGGATGAGCAGTTCTTC
clone_size: -; d_call: TRBD2; cdr3_length: 20; v_call: TRBV28; j_call: TRBJ2-3; cdr3_aa: CASSSFNATSGRGSTDTQYF; cdr3_nt: TGTGCCAGCAGCTCATTTAATGCGACTAGCGGGAGGGGTAGCACAGATACGCAGTATTTT
clone_size: -; d_call: -; cdr3_length: 16; v_call: TRBV4-1; j_call: TRBJ1-6; cdr3_aa: CASSPPGGGIDSPLHF; cdr3_nt: TGCGCCAGCAGCCCCCCCGGTGGGGGGATTGATTCACCCCTCCACTTT
clone_size: -; d_call: -; cdr3_length: 15; v_call: TRBV4-3; j_call: TRBJ2-7; cdr3_aa: CASSQEVAVYYEQYF; cdr3_nt: TGCGCCAGCAGCCAAGAAGTAGCGGTCTACTACGAGCAGTACTTC
clone_size: -; d_call: -; cdr3_length: 12; v_call: TRBV6-4; j_call: TRBJ2-7; cdr3_aa: CASRSRDIGQYF; cdr3_nt: TGTGCCAGCAGGTCCCGGGACATAGGGCAGTACTTC
clone_size: -; d_call: TRBD1; cdr3_length: 15; v_call: TRBV6-6; j_call: TRBJ1-5; cdr3_aa: CASIRDRVVNQPQHF; cdr3_nt: TGTGCCAGCATCCGAGACAGGGTGGTCAATCAGCCCCAGCATTTT
clone_size: few; d_call: -; cdr3_length: 16; v_call: TRBV7-7; j_call: TRBJ1-6; cdr3_aa: CASSLAPYLPYSPLHF; cdr3_nt: TGTGCTAGCAGCTTAGCACCTTACTTACCCTATTCACCCCTCCACTTT